The source of this T cell receptor beta chain is a study of CD8 T cells in Susac syndrome. cDNA came from approximately 0.5 to 1 ug RNA primed by random hexamers. TCRdb independently ran MiXCR on the immunoSEQ multiplex PCR reads; one entry per CDR3 protein. The sample has 250,000 to 350,000 distinct CDR3 sequences, about 91% seen once. There are a few counts of this clonotype. Trimming cost V 1 base and J 6 bases, with 16 bases left between them. Looked up from germline, CDR1 is SGHTA and CDR2 is FQGTGA. There are 16 residues in the CDR3. The sequenced material came from CD4+ T cells from PBMCs. The V and J genes are TRBV7-3 and TRBJ1-5; possibly TRBD1 for D (5 bases). This clonotype was obtained from a human donor with multiple sclerosis. DNA for the CDR3: TGTGCCAGCAGCTTAAGATTTCACAGTGGGGGTCAGCCCCAGCATTTT. Protein: CASSLRFHSGGQPQHF. The full variable domain, with the rest looked up from reference TRBV7-3 and TRBJ1-5, is GAGVSQTPSNKVTEKGKYVELRCDPISGHTALYWYRQSLGQGPEFLIYFQGTGAADDSGLPNDRFFAVRPEGSVSTLKIQRTERGDSAVYLCASSLRFHSGGQPQHFGDGTRLSIL.